The present entry profiles one T cell receptor (beta chain) with its context. As yet, its antigen is unknown. One end of the junction is discordant with germline, which a read error may explain. This entry comes from a study of tumor-infiltrating lymphocytes in primary liver carcinoma. Study details: Aged between 30 and 69 years, the patients were men and women. Broader study findings: A fraction of only about 7-25% of top clones appeared in all five tumor regions.

cDNA specific to TCR beta was made from 500 ng of total RNA, with a constant-region primer employed for priming. It was through three nested multiplex PCR rounds of slightly modified ARM-PCR that TCR beta libraries arose. TRBV1-TRBV30 forward primers and a C-beta reverse primer were used in the first two PCR rounds, which each ran for approximately 10 cycles. In TCRdb, the multiplex PCR reads were re-called with MiXCR into one record per CDR3 protein. The sample consists of 40,000 to 60,000 distinct CDR3 sequences, over 65% of them appearing once. The CDR3 is 15 residues long. The germline V gene has CDR1 MNHNS and CDR2 SASEGT. Between roughly 20 and 31 mg of unsorted bulk tissue served as the source from which RNA and DNA were co-extracted. The patients, who had chronic HBV infection, were treatment-naive (untreated). There were five separate regions sampled from each tumor.

The sequencing sample was made of liver tumor tissue from sampling region 3. Subset in this sample: tumor region T3, left-lateral pole. This chain uses TRBV6-1 with TRBJ1-5, with D possibly matching TRBD1 (5 bases). The sequence was obtained from a man in his forties or fifties with primary liver carcinoma and hepatitis B virus infection. The CDR3 protein is CASRLDRVDNQAQHF. The CDR3 bases are TGTGCCAGCAGATTAGACAGAGTTGACAATCAGGCCCAGCATTTT.